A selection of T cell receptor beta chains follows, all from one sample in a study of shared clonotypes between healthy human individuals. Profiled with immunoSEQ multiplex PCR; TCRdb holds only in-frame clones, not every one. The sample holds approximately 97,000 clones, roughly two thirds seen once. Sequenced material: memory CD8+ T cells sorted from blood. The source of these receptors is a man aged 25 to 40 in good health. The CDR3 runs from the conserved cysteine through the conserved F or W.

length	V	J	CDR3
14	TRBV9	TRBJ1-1	CASSAGGIGTEAFF
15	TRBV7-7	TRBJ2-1	CASSTGLAEYNEQFF
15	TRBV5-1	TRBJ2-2	CASSSSSGTTGELFF
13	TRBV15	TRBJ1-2	CATSRVNGYGYTF
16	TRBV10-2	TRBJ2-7	CASSESPSGSSYEQYF
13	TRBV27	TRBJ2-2	CASSLQITGELFF
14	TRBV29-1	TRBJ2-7	CSVGGGENSYEQYF
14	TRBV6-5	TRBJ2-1	CASSYSDSYNEQFF
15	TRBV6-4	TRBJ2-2	CASRAQGTSTGELFF
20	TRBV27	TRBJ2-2	CASSLSSPALEGALFGELFF
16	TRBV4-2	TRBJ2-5	CASSQGSGEGTETQYF
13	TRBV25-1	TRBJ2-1	CASSEGQGNEQFF
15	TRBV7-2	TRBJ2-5	CASNSGTGAWETQYF
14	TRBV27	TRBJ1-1	CASSLDRQNTEAFF
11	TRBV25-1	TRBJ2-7	CASSTSYEQYF
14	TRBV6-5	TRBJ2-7	CASNDRGNFKEQYF
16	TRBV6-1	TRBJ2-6	CASSETSGSGANVLTF
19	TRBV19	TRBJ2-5	CASSITARGAFQGIETQYF
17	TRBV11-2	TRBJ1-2	CASSRPGQGPIRGGYTF
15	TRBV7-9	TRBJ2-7	CASSLVAGGLYEQYF
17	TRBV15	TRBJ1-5	CATSRPPDRGGSQPQHF
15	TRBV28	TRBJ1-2	CASSQHRGESYGYTF
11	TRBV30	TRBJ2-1	CARDFVNEQFF
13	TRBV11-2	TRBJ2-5	CASSFGRVETQYF
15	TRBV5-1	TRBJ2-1	CASSSRQPGNNEQFF
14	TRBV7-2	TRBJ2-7	CASSVPGTDYEQYF
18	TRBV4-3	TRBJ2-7	CASSQGAGGDRGLYEQYF
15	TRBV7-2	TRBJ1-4	CASSQQTGRPEKLFF
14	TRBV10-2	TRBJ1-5	CASRLGKSNQPQHF
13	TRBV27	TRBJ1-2	CASSPRTLKGYTF
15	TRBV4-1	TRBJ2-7	CASSQTGTGGYEQYF
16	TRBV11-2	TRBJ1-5	CASSPRSRGNNQPQHF
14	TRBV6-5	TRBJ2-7	CASSYAGLGYEQYF
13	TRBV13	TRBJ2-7	CASSLGTSYEQYF
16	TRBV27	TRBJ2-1	CASSLSAGVIYNEQFF
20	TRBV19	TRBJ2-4	CASTQPSRDRGLRAKNIQYF
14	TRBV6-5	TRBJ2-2	CASSKTSRTGELFF
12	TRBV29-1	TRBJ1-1	CSVGYMNTEAFF
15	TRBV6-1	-	CASSGLAGDSYEQYF
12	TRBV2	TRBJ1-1	CASRGQGTGAFF
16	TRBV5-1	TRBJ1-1	CASSFSGTGENTEAFF
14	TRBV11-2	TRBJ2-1	CASSPPDRFHEQFF
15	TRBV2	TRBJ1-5	CASSAGTFSNQPQHF
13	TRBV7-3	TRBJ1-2	CASSLIVGSGYTF
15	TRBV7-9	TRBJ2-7	CASSLARTGENEQYF
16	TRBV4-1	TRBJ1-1	CASSLDIFSANTEAFF
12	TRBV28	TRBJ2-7	CASSFTDYEQYF
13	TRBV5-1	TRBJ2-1	CASSLRPYNEQFF
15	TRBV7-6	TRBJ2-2	CASSNRDRGTGELFF
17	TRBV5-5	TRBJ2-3	CASSLIMSGGSTDTQYF
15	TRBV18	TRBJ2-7	CASSPISGTGHEQYF
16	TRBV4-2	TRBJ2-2	CASSQRGAGEPGELFF
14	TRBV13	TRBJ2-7	CASTGGGVGDEQYF
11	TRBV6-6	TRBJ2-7	CASSLGYEQYF
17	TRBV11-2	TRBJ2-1	CASSLDRGQTIYNEQFF